The 30 T cell receptor beta chains below come from one sample, sequenced in a study of graft-versus-host responses after intestinal transplantation. For these receptors, no antigen is known. The assay was immunoSEQ multiplex PCR, and TCRdb's table has in-frame clones only and misses some. This table holds about 90,000 clones, around 93% found once. The specimen was unstimulated CD4+ T cells sorted from spleen or lymph node cells, collected before transplant. Every receptor here comes from a human donor who was the organ donor for an intestinal transplant.

The chain has TRBV7-3 and TRBJ2-3; 8 bases are a match to TRBD2. CDR1 is SGHTA and CDR2 is FQGTGA in the germline V gene. Trimming removed 5 bases from V and 0 bases from J; junction bases left unmatched: 7. The CDR3 runs to 16 residues. CDR3 in amino acids: CASSTGGGISTDTQYF. The CDR3, as DNA: TGTGCCAGCAGCACGGGCGGGGGGATCAGCACAGATACGCAGTATTTT.

This clone was recorded only once. The V call is TRBV28, the J call TRBJ1-2; D perhaps matches TRBD1 (5 bases). V gave up 2 bases and J gave up 5 bases, with 9 bases separating them. This CDR3 has 13 amino acids. CDR1 and CDR2 (germline): MDHEN, SYDVKM. The DNA of the CDR3 is TGTGCCAGCAGTTTAGGGGCAGCTTATGGCTACACCTTC. Its protein product is CASSLGAAYGYTF.

This chain connects TRBV29-1 to TRBJ2-3; D might be TRBD2 (6 bases). Germline V gene data show CDR1 as SQVTM and CDR2 as ANQGSEA. The germline V and J ends were trimmed by 7 bases and 6 bases, with 14 bases remaining between them. There are 12 residues in the CDR3. The DNA of the CDR3 is TGCAGCGCCCGGGAGTCTGGCGATACGCAGTATTTT. Translated: CSARESGDTQYF.

The CDR3 DNA reads as TGTGCCAGCAGCGTAGGGCCAGGGGGCCGGGAGACCCAGTACTTC. It translates to CASSVGPGGRETQYF. V is TRBV9 and J is TRBJ2-5, with 8 bases aligning to TRBD1. Germline values: CDR1 SGDLS, CDR2 YYNGEE. V shed 0 bases and J 5 bases; nucleotides not matched to a gene: 6. CDR3 length equals 15 residues.

The CDR3 nucleotides read TGTGCCAGCTCACCGAGTCGGGTCGGGGAGCTGTTTTTT. This encodes CASSPSRVGELFF. The chain carries TRBV18 and TRBJ2-2; D ambiguous. CDR3 length: 13 residues. Trimming shortened V by 3 bases and J by 7 bases, and 9 bases separated the two germline ends. The germline gives CDR1 KGHSH, CDR2 LQKENI.

The chain recombines TRBV23-1 with TRBJ2-3, with 7 bases lining up with TRBD2. TRBV23-1 counts as an open reading frame of uncertain function. With V trimmed by 4 bases and J by 1 base, 11 bases remained unmatched. This CDR3 has 17 amino acids. The CDR3 DNA is TGCGCCAGCAGTCGGTTAGTTTTGGGGGGGGGCACAGATACGCAGTATTTT. This translates into CASSRLVLGGGTDTQYF.

This sequence joins TRBV19 and TRBJ2-1, with a weak D call TRBD1 (7 bases). The CDR3 has 15 amino acids. V gave up 2 bases and J gave up 4 bases, with 12 bases separating them. Germline V lookup: CDR1 LNHDA, CDR2 SQIVND (reference sequence). The CDR3 DNA follows: TGTGCCAGTAGTATACAGGGGGGACCATACAATGAGCAGTTCTTC. This gives the protein CASSIQGGPYNEQFF.

The rearrangement joins TRBV9 to TRBJ2-3, with 15 bases matching TRBD2. From germline, CDR1 is SGDLS and CDR2 YYNGEE. The CDR3 covers 15 residues. The V segment lost 3 bases and the J segment 6 bases; nucleotides outside the gene matches: 2. The CDR3 DNA is TGTGCCAGCAGCGGGGGGACTAGCGGGGGGGATACGCAGTATTTT. Its protein is CASSGGTSGGDTQYF.

The V gene is TRBV7-3, the J gene TRBJ2-1; the match to TRBD2 covers 7 bases. Germline trimming cut 5 bases from V and 0 bases from J; bases unmatched to any gene: 7. The V gene's germline CDR1 is SGHTA and CDR2 FQGTGA. CDR3 length: 16 residues. In DNA form, the CDR3 reads TGTGCCAGCAGCCCTCGGGCGGGAGACTCCTACAATGAGCAGTTCTTC. Its translation is CASSPRAGDSYNEQFF.

The V gene is TRBV11-3, the J gene TRBJ2-5; 7 bases are a match to TRBD2. The CDR3 spans 14 residues. Germline CDR1 reads SGHNT; CDR2 reads YENEEA. V gave up 2 bases and J gave up 10 bases; unmatched junction bases: 10. The CDR3 reads CASSLSGVFGFQYF. The DNA of the CDR3 is TGTGCCAGCAGCTTAAGCGGGGTCTTTGGATTCCAGTACTTC.

The V and J genes are TRBV15 and TRBJ2-1, with TRBD2 identical over 12 bases. J was trimmed by 4 bases and V by 2 bases; bases with no gene match: 9. In germline, CDR1 is LNHNV, CDR2 YYDKDF (reference sequence). This CDR3 has 18 amino acids. The CDR3 coding sequence is TGTGCCACCAGCAGAAGGACTAGCGGGATATATCGATACAATGAGCAGTTCTTC. Amino acids: CATSRRTSGIYRYNEQFF. The full variable domain, rest sourced from reference TRBV15 and TRBJ2-1, is DAMVIQNPRYQVTQFGKPVTLSCSQTLNHNVMYWYQQKSSQAPKLLFHYYDKDFNNEADTPDNFQSRRPNTSFCFLDIRSPGLGDTAMYLCATSRRTSGIYRYNEQFFGPGTRLTVL.

This clone was detected once. The chain uses TRBV11-3 and TRBJ2-7; D ambiguous. V was clipped by 4 bases and J by 6 bases, with 10 bases between them. The CDR3 runs 12 residues. Germline V gives CDR1 SGHNT, CDR2 YENEEA. In DNA, the CDR3 is TGTGCCAGCAGCTCGACTCGACTCGAGCAGTACTTC. Amino acids: CASSSTRLEQYF.

This sequence joins TRBV5-1 and TRBJ2-2; possible D gene TRBD1, 6 bases. Per germline, CDR1 SGHRS and CDR2 YFSETQ. V gave up 4 bases and J gave up 1 base, with 11 bases separating them. CDR3 length: 15 residues. The CDR3 is CASSPRTVNTGELFF. The CDR3 nucleotides read TGCGCCAGCAGCCCCAGGACAGTGAACACCGGGGAGCTGTTTTTT.

The chain employs TRBV5-5 and TRBJ2-3; 7 bases line up with TRBD2. CDR1 is SGHKS and CDR2 is YYEKEE in the germline V gene (reference sequence). The CDR3 has 16 amino acids. After removal of 3 bases from V and 2 bases from J, the junction contained 9 bases not matched to a gene. The CDR3 here is CASSYLAGGNTDTQYF. In nucleotides, the CDR3 is TGTGCCAGCAGCTACCTAGCCGGGGGGAACACAGATACGCAGTATTTT.

The rearrangement uses TRBV28 and TRBJ2-1, with D tentatively TRBD2 (5 bases). Trimming removed 5 bases from V and 0 bases from J, with 14 bases in between. CDR1 is MDHEN, CDR2 SYDVKM, per germline. The CDR3 extends over 16 amino acids. The CDR3 DNA follows: TGTGCCAGCAGTGCCTATAGCGCCAGCTCCTACAATGAGCAGTTCTTC. The encoded protein is CASSAYSASSYNEQFF.

This clone is a singleton in its sample. The J gene is TRBJ1-6, the V gene TRBV25-1; D gene ambiguous. This CDR3 comprises 18 residues. From germline, CDR1 is MGHDK and CDR2 SYGVNS. Trimming took 3 bases from V and 7 from J, leaving 22 bases between them. This CDR3 is CASSDGSLGGFGNSPLHF. CDR3 DNA sequence: TGTGCCAGCAGTGACGGCTCTTTGGGAGGGTTTGGGAATTCACCCCTCCACTTT.

The J gene is TRBJ2-7, the V gene TRBV18; 8 positions match TRBD2. With V trimmed by 0 bases and J by 4 bases, 11 bases remained unmatched. Per germline, CDR1 KGHSH and CDR2 LQKENI. The length of the CDR3 is 17 residues. The CDR3 reads CASSPPIRVAGIYEQYF. As DNA, the CDR3 is TGTGCCAGCTCACCACCAATCCGAGTAGCGGGGATTTACGAGCAGTACTTC.

V gene TRBV19 combines with J gene TRBJ1-5, with D hard to call. Trimming took 2 bases from V and 7 from J, leaving 9 bases between them. The CDR3 runs 13 residues. The V gene's germline CDR1 is LNHDA and CDR2 SQIVND (reference sequence). DNA of the CDR3: TGTGCCAGTAGTATAACGGGGAGACAGCCCCAGCATTTT. It codes for CASSITGRQPQHF.

The chain is built from TRBV9 and TRBJ2-3, with 9 nucleotides matching TRBD2. The J segment lost 4 bases and the V segment lost 0 bases, leaving 9 bases of the junction unmatched. The CDR3 length is 17 residues. Germline loops: CDR1 SGDLS, CDR2 YYNGEE. The CDR3 region has the DNA TGTGCCAGCAGCGTAGTTTCCGGGACTAGCTTTCCAGATACGCAGTATTTT. This encodes CASSVVSGTSFPDTQYF. The full variable domain, its missing parts supplied by reference TRBV9 and TRBJ2-3, is DSGVTQTPKHLITATGQRVTLRCSPRSGDLSVYWYQQSLDQGLQFLIQYYNGEERAKGNILERFSAQQFPDLHSELNLSSLELGDSALYFCASSVVSGTSFPDTQYFGPGTRLTVL.

The chain carries TRBV5-4 and TRBJ1-3, with D uncertain. The CDR3 extends over 15 amino acids. Germline V lookup: CDR1 SGHNT, CDR2 YYREEE (reference sequence). The V and J ends lost 0 bases and 0 bases respectively, with 7 bases between them. This CDR3 reads CASSLAGFSGNTIYF. The CDR3 region has the DNA TGTGCCAGCAGCTTGGCAGGCTTCTCTGGAAACACCATATATTTT.

This chain connects TRBV29-1 to TRBJ1-2; 8 bases are a match to TRBD1. In germline, CDR1 is SQVTM, CDR2 ANQGSEA. V dropped 3 bases and J dropped 6; count of bases not matched to a gene: 6. The CDR3 is made up of 13 amino acids. The CDR3 spells CSVDPTGANGYTF. CDR3 coding DNA: TGCAGCGTTGACCCGACAGGGGCCAATGGCTACACCTTC.

The chain employs TRBV10-1 and TRBJ2-1, with 9 bases aligning to TRBD2. Germline-derived CDR1 and CDR2 are WNHNN and SYGVQD (reference sequence). Germline trimming cut 5 bases from V and 4 bases from J; bases unmatched to any gene: 9. This CDR3 comprises 16 residues. The CDR3 DNA sequence: TGCGCCAGCAGTTCTTACCTAGCGGGGAAATACAATGAGCAGTTCTTC. Translated: CASSSYLAGKYNEQFF.

This sequence joins TRBV19 and TRBJ1-1, with 7 bases identical to TRBD1. CDR1 and CDR2 from the germline V gene are LNHDA and SQIVND (reference sequence). The CDR3 consists of 13 residues. J was trimmed by 0 bases and V by 9 bases; bases with no gene match: 4. The CDR3 region has the DNA TGTGCCAGCGAGACAGGGATGAACACTGAAGCTTTCTTT. Its translation: CASETGMNTEAFF.

DNA of the CDR3: TGTGCCAGCAGACAGTATTCCTACGAGCAGTACTTC. It specifies CASRQYSYEQYF. V and J are TRBV28 and TRBJ2-7; D gene uncertain. CDR1 is MDHEN and CDR2 is SYDVKM in the germline V gene. The CDR3 has 12 residues. V was trimmed by 6 bases and J by 1 base, leaving 7 bases between them.

This chain joins TRBV7-9 and TRBJ2-3, with TRBD2 matching 7 bases. The CDR3 has 14 amino acids. V gave up 7 bases and J gave up 4 bases; unmatched junction bases: 8. Per the germline V gene, CDR1 is SEHNR and CDR2 is FQNEAQ (reference sequence). CDR3 coding DNA: TGTGCCAGCACCGGGACCGCGGGGGCAGATACGCAGTATTTT. It translates to CASTGTAGADTQYF.

J is TRBJ2-3 and V is TRBV29-1, with a tentative D call TRBD1 (8 bases). The CDR3 length is 13 residues. The V and J ends lost 5 bases and 1 base respectively, with 10 bases between them. From germline, CDR1 is SQVTM and CDR2 ANQGSEA. The CDR3 spells CSVTGGGTDTQYF. For the CDR3, the DNA is TGCAGCGTTACAGGGGGGGGCACAGATACGCAGTATTTT.

The chain carries TRBV25-1 and TRBJ2-7; perhaps TRBD2 as D (5 bases). V gave up 5 bases and J gave up 0 bases, with 17 bases separating them. This CDR3 has 16 residues. CDR1 is MGHDK and CDR2 is SYGVNS in the germline V gene. The CDR3, as DNA: TGTGCCAGCAGTCCAAAACTTAGCGCGCGCTCCTACGAGCAGTACTTC. Amino acids: CASSPKLSARSYEQYF.

This sequence joins TRBV7-3 and TRBJ2-6, with a possible D match to TRBD1 (6 bases). Trimming shortened V by 5 bases and J by 0 bases, and 20 bases separated the two germline ends. CDR1 SGHTA and CDR2 FQGTGA come from the germline V gene. CDR3 size: 19 residues. The CDR3 coding sequence is TGTGCCAGCAGCCGTCCAAAAGGCACAGGGAACTCTGGGGCCAACGTCCTGACTTTC. Protein: CASSRPKGTGNSGANVLTF.

V usage is TRBV5-1 and J usage is TRBJ1-6; 7 nucleotides match TRBD1. Per the germline V gene, CDR1 is SGHRS and CDR2 is YFSETQ. The V segment lost 1 base and the J segment 3 bases; nucleotides outside the gene matches: 10. CDR3 size: 18 residues. The CDR3 coding sequence is TGCGCCAGCAGCTTGAGGCCGGGACAGATGAACTATAATTCACCCCTCCACTTT. Protein sequence: CASSLRPGQMNYNSPLHF.

The gene calls are TRBV28 and TRBJ2-7; tentatively, D is TRBD1 (5 bases). With 6 bases removed from V and 5 bases from J, the gap between germline ends came to 17 bases. The CDR3 covers 14 residues. The germline V gene has CDR1 MDHEN and CDR2 SYDVKM. The CDR3 DNA is TGTGCCAGCAGCTACGTCTCCCAGGGAAACGAGCAGTACTTC. This translates into CASSYVSQGNEQYF.